The T cell receptor (beta chain) described here comes from a study of blood T cell repertoires in COVID-19. Whole-study context: From the United States, Italy and Spain came samples of acute and convalescent COVID-19. Nucleic acid was either cDNA or gDNA, and it came from T cells, B-cell-depleted T cells, or PBMCs.

Source study methods: Estimated nucleated cell counts came from reference gene primer amplification. The protocol was immunoSEQ multiplex PCR, while the TCRdb copy is restricted to in-frame clones and leaves out a portion. That table is the source of V, J and clone size, and D and trimming were worked out from the DNA. The sample lists fewer than 150,000 clones, 85% to 90% occurring once. Germline CDR1 MNHEY, CDR2 SVGAGI. The CDR3 loop spans 14 amino acids. Losses at the gene ends were 9 bases for V and 4 bases for J; bases not matched to a gene: 4. The TCR originated in a woman aged 45-60 years with active or convalescent COVID-19. Specimen: peripheral blood. The rearrangement joins TRBV6-5 to TRBJ2-6; the match to TRBD1 covers 9 bases. CDR3 sequence (DNA): TGTGCCAGTAACAGGGGGCCCGGGGCCAACGTCCTGACTTTC. It specifies CASNRGPGANVLTF.